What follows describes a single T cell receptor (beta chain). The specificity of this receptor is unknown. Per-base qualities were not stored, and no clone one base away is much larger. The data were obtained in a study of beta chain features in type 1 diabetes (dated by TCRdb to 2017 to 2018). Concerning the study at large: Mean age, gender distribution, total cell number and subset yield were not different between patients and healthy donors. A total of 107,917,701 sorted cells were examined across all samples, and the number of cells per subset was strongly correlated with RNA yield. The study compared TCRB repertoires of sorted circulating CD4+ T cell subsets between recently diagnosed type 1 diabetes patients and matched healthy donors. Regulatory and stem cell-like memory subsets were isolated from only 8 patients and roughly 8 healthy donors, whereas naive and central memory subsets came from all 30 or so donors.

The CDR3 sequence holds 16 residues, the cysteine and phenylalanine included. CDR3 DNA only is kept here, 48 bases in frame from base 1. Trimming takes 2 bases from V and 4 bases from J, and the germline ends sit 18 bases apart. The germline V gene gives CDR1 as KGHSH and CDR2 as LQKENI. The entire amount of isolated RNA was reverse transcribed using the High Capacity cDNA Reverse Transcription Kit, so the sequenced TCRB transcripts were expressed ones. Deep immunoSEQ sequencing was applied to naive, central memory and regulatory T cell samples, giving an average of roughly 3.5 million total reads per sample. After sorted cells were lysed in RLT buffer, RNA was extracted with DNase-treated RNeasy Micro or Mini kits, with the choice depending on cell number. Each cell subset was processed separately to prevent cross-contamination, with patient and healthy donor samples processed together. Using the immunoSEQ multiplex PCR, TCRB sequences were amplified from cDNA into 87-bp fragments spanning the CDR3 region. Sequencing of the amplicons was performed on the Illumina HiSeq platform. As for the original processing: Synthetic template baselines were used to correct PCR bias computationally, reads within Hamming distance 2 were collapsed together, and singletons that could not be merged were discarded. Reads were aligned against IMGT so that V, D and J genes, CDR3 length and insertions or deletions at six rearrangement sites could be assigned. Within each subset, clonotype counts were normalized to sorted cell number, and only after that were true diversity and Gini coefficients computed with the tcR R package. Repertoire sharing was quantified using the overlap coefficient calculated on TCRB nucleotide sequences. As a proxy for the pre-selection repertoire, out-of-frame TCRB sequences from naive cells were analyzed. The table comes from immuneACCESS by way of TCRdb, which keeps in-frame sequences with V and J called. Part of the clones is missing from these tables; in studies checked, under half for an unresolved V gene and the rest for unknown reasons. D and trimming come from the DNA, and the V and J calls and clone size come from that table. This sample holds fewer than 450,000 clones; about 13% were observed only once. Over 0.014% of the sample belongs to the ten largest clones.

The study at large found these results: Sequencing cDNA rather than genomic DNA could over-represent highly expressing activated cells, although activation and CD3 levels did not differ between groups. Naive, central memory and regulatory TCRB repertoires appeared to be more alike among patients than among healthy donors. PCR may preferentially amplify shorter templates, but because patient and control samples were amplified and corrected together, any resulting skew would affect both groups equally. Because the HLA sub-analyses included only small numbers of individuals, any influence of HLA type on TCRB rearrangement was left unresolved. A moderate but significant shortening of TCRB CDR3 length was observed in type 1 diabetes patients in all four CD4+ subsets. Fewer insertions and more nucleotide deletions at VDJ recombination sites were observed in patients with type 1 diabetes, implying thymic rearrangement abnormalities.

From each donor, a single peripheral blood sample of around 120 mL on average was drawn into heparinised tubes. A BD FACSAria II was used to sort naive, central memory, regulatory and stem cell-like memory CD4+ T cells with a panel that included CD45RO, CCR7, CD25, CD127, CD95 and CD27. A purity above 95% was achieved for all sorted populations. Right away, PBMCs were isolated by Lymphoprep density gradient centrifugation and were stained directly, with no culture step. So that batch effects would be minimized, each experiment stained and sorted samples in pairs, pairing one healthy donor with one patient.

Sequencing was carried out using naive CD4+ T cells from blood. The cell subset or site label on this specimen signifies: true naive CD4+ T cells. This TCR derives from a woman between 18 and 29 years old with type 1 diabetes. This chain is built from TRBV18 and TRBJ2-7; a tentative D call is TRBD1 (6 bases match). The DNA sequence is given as TGTGCCAGCTCACCAATGTGGGGCGACAGGCAATACGAGCAGTACTTC. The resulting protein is CASSPMWGDRQYEQYF.